One sample yielded the 15 T cell receptor beta chains listed below, sequenced in a study of CD8 T cells in ankylosing spondylitis. These receptors are not linked to any known antigen. Whole-study results and caveats: It appeared that ankylosing spondylitis blood was characterized by a TCR beta motif of several highly homologous variants.

TCRdb itself ran the 5' RACE reads through MiXCR, one entry per CDR3 protein. The sample has 750,000 to 850,000 distinct CDR3 sequences, about 10% seen once. The sequenced material came from blood, either unsorted or a sorted T cell fraction (not recorded which). Source of these receptors: a male donor with ankylosing spondylitis.

This clonotype was picked up a small number of times. This chain uses TRBV18 with TRBJ2-7; D is ambiguous. CDR1 KGHSH and CDR2 LQKENI come from the germline V gene. Trimming cost V 6 bases and J 3 bases, with 12 bases left between them. There are 13 residues in the CDR3. CDR3 nucleotide sequence: TGTGCCAGCTCCACGGGCAGAGACTACGAGCAGTACTTC. It specifies CASSTGRDYEQYF. Full variable domain (remainder filled in from reference TRBV18 and TRBJ2-7): NAGVMQNPRHLVRRRGQEARLRCSPMKGHSHVYWYRQLPEEGLKFMVYLQKENIIDESGMPKERFSAEFPKEGPSILRIQQVVRGDSAAYFCASSTGRDYEQYFGPGTRLTVT.

Many counts were recorded for this clonotype. J is TRBJ2-1 and V is TRBV10-1, with 9 bases identical to TRBD2. Germline CDR1 reads WNHNN; CDR2 reads SYGVQD (reference sequence). The CDR3 loop spans 15 amino acids. V shed 8 bases, J shed 4 bases, and the junction held 9 bases outside the gene matches. CDR3 coding DNA: TGCGCCAGCTCCCGCGGGGGGGGCGCATACAATGAGCAGTTCTTC. Its translation is CASSRGGGAYNEQFF.

Ten or more counts support this clonotype. This chain connects TRBV12-3 or TRBV12-4 to TRBJ1-6; 9 bases map to TRBD1. This CDR3 region has 15 residues. V dropped 6 bases and J dropped 7; count of bases not matched to a gene: 7. CDR3 in amino acids: CASRVRTGANSPLHF. The CDR3 region has the DNA TGTGCCAGCAGAGTTAGGACAGGGGCCAATTCACCCCTCCACTTT.

The chain joins TRBV6-1 to TRBJ2-5; a weak D match, TRBD1 (6 bases). Germline-derived CDR1 and CDR2 are MNHNS and SASEGT. This CDR3 is built from 16 residues. V gave up 6 bases and J gave up 1 base, with 18 bases separating them. The CDR3 loop reads CASREYGAGVQETQYF. The CDR3 DNA reads TGTGCCAGCAGAGAATACGGGGCAGGGGTCCAAGAGACCCAGTACTTC.

CDR3: CASSPTADLYEQYF. CDR3 bases: TGTGCCAGCTCACCAACTGCCGATCTCTACGAGCAGTACTTC. This chain links TRBV18 with TRBJ2-7; no clear D. This CDR3 comprises 14 residues. Germline CDR1 reads KGHSH; CDR2 reads LQKENI. V dropped 2 bases and J dropped 3 bases, with 11 bases sitting between them.

This clonotype was detected a few times. The J gene is TRBJ1-2, the V gene TRBV6-6; no clear D. Germline values: CDR1 MNHNY, CDR2 SVGAGI (reference sequence). Between the trimmed V and J ends, which lost 4 bases and 4 bases, there was a span of 10 bases. This CDR3 is 13 amino acids long. In nucleotides, the CDR3 is TGTGCCAGCAGTTCCGTGGAGAGCTATGGCTACACCTTC. Protein: CASSSVESYGYTF.

This clonotype has ten or more counts. V and J are TRBV4-1 and TRBJ2-1, with D uncertain. Trimming shortened V by 2 bases and J by 5 bases, and 13 bases separated the two germline ends. Germline CDR1 is MGHRA and CDR2 is YSYEKL. This CDR3 is built from 15 residues. Written as DNA, the CDR3 is TGCGCCAGCAGCCAACAGGCCTCCGAGAACAATGAGCAGTTCTTC. Amino acid sequence: CASSQQASENNEQFF.

This chain uses TRBV9 with TRBJ2-5, with 7 bases fitting TRBD2. This CDR3 region has 14 residues. After removal of 0 bases from V and 5 bases from J, the junction contained 4 bases not matched to a gene. Germline loops: CDR1 SGDLS, CDR2 YYNGEE. The CDR3 region has the DNA TGTGCCAGCAGCGTAGTACCCGGGAGGGAGACCCAGTACTTC. Amino acids: CASSVVPGRETQYF.

Regarding this clonotype: A read error is possible here, since a much larger clone lies one base away. Written as DNA, the CDR3 is TGCTCCAGCAGGGGGGGACGTATATTGGGAACAGATACGCAGTATTTT. Protein sequence: CSSRGGRILGTDTQYF. This chain uses TRBV10-2 with TRBJ2-3; D is possibly TRBD1 or TRBD2 (7 bases each). The CDR3 sequence is 16 residues long. Germline-derived CDR1 and CDR2 are WSHSY and SAAADI.

There are many counts of this clonotype. The V call is TRBV20-1, the J call TRBJ2-1; TRBD2 agrees at 7 bases. Germline CDR1 reads DFQATT; CDR2 reads SNEGSKA (reference sequence). The length of the CDR3 is 15 residues. The V segment lost 5 bases and the J segment 4 bases; nucleotides outside the gene matches: 11. CDR3 sequence: CSAHFPASGYNEQFF. In DNA form, the CDR3 reads TGCAGTGCTCATTTTCCGGCTAGCGGATACAATGAGCAGTTCTTC.

A few counts support this clonotype. This chain links TRBV12-3 or TRBV12-4 with TRBJ1-2; 9 bases fit TRBD1. The CDR3 is 14 residues long. V was clipped by 6 bases and J by 7 bases; unmatched bases: 9. The CDR3 nucleotides are TGTGCCAGCAGCCACCACAGGGGGCTTGGTGGCTACACCTTC. Its translation is CASSHHRGLGGYTF.

This sequence joins TRBV28 and TRBJ2-7, with D perhaps matching TRBD2 (6 bases). There are 14 residues in the CDR3. Germline V gene sequence: CDR1 MDHEN, CDR2 SYDVKM. Trimming left V 5 bases short and J 5 bases short, with 16 bases between. In DNA, the CDR3 is TGTGCCAGCAGTCCGCCGGGACTTCCCCACGAGCAGTACTTC. Its protein is CASSPPGLPHEQYF. The variable domain in full, with the rest retrieved from reference TRBV28 and TRBJ2-7, is DVKVTQSSRYLVKRTGEKVFLECVQDMDHENMFWYRQDPGLGLRLIYFSYDVKMKEKGDIPEGYSVSREKKERFSLILESASTNQTSMYLCASSPPGLPHEQYFGPGTRLTVT.

This clonotype was seen more than once but under ten times. J is TRBJ2-5 and V is TRBV5-5; D assignment may be TRBD1 or TRBD2 (5 bases each). This CDR3 is built from 13 residues. Germline CDR1 is SGHKS and CDR2 is YYEKEE (reference sequence). Between the trimmed V and J ends, which lost 3 bases and 2 bases, there was a span of 8 bases. DNA for the CDR3: TGTGCCAGCAGCTGGGGGAGTCAAGAGACCCAGTACTTC. Its translation: CASSWGSQETQYF.

In its sample, this clonotype was seen a few times. The rearrangement joins TRBV6-1 to TRBJ1-5; D is unresolved. CDR1 MNHNS and CDR2 SASEGT come from the germline V gene. CDR3 length: 14 amino acids. Trimming pared 2 bases from V and 5 bases from J, leaving 10 bases between. The CDR3 loop reads CASSEYRVHQPQHF. The DNA of the CDR3 is TGTGCCAGCAGTGAATATAGGGTCCATCAGCCCCAGCATTTT.

The chain links TRBV12-3 or TRBV12-4 to TRBJ1-2; TRBD1 aligns across 7 bases. Trimming removed 6 bases from V and 8 bases from J; junction bases left unmatched: 12. The CDR3 is 14 amino acids. CDR3 region: CASSPDRESTGYTF. The CDR3 bases are TGTGCCAGCAGCCCCGACAGGGAGAGTACCGGCTACACCTTC.